This TCR beta chain derives from a study of cytomegalovirus exposure and HLA in healthy donors. After removal of 4 bases from V and 6 bases from J, the junction contained 7 bases not matched to a gene. CDR1 is SGHRS and CDR2 is YFSETQ in the germline V gene. This CDR3 is built from 14 residues. On this clone itself: Its specificity is unknown.

Notes on the study in general: The study listed approximately 170 cytomegalovirus-associated TCR beta chains. Another analysis was done later, and it associated 15,000 to 20,000 TCR beta sequences with HLA alleles at 0.05 false discovery rate. An analysis was carried out at a later point. It showed that HLA-associated TCR beta chains were more clonally expanded than equally common non-associated chains.

Vbeta (60) and Jbeta (13) primers were used in the PCR. Assay used: immunoSEQ multiplex PCR; TCRdb lists only in-frame clones, some missing. The table has more than 120,000 clones, approximately 80% seen once. The receptor's source is a woman in her thirties or forties in good health and CMV-seropositive. The sample consisted of PBMCs. The chain uses TRBV5-1 and TRBJ2-3, with 8 bases identical to TRBD1. DNA for the CDR3: TGCGCCAGCAGCGTACAGGGGGATAAGGATACGCAGTATTTT. Translated: CASSVQGDKDTQYF.